This TCR beta chain was sequenced for a study of T-cell memory formation after mild COVID-19 (dated by TCRdb to the early 2020s). About the study as a whole: Most TCR sequence clusters were specific to one of the two donors. In a couple of donors, T-cell clones that expanded and contracted after mild COVID-19 were followed by sequencing TCRalpha and TCRbeta repertoires longitudinally. The cohort comprised two young, previously healthy adult volunteers, one female and one male.

This clonotype has just a few counts. Its antigen is still unknown. Within one base of it there is no much larger clone, and no base qualities were kept. TCRdb lists the instrument as Illumina NovaSeq 6000. TCRalpha and TCRbeta cDNA libraries were built by 5'RACE with constant-segment primers, adding sample barcodes and unique molecular identifiers. Trizol reagent was used to extract RNA from every sample. Library amplification was performed in two PCR steps, and a second sample barcode and Illumina TruSeq adapters were introduced in the second step. Sequencing of the libraries was done on an Illumina NovaSeq, producing 2 x 150 bp paired-end reads. The published analysis was carried out like this. The reads were demultiplexed and collapsed into UMI-guided consensus sequences using migec v1.2.7. With mixcr v2.1.11, UMI consensuses were aligned to TRA and TRB V and J templates and assembled into clonotypes. Clonotypes were classified as expanded or contracted when called significant by both edgeR and NoisET, with noise models trained on biological replicates. For edgeR calls, the cutoffs were a false discovery rate-adjusted p below 0.01 and a log2 fold-change threshold of 1. As an exploratory analysis of dynamics, max-normalized trajectories of the 1000 most abundant clonotypes were examined with PCA combined with hierarchical clustering. Separately sequenced CD4+ and CD8+ repertoires were used to assign the CD4 or CD8 phenotype of responding clones. The raw public reads went through TCRdb reprocessing: fastp at Q25, MiXCR clone calling, in-frame beta chains kept. Here each entry gathers all rows of one CDR3 protein and keeps the most common genes and DNA. Here the V and J calls rest on TCRdb's processing, not on the authors' analysis. The sample table holds 400,000 to 450,000 distinct CDR3 sequences, of which roughly 18% were seen once. Roughly a fifth of the sample goes to the ten largest clones.

PBMCs were isolated by Ficoll-Paque density gradient centrifugation. Study-wide conclusions, independent of this receptor: Balanced CD4/CD8 phenotypes were observed for clones contracting from day 15 to 85, whereas a bias towards CD4+ was observed for a second wave of clones expanding from day 15 to 37. Contracting CD4+ clones were found mainly in CM and EM memory subsets, while CD8+ clones were enriched in EMRA. Only a couple of mild cases were covered by the study, and larger cohorts that include severe cases with pre-infection samples were considered necessary. Some responding clones were detected in pre-infection memory, suggesting pre-existing cross-reactive memory T cells joined the SARS-CoV-2 response. SARS-CoV-2 specificity of the second-wave clones peaking on day 37 was not confirmed.

The sequence was obtained from a man younger than 35 who had mild COVID-19 (a few samples of this study predate the infection). The sample titles of this study are shuffled in the database, so cell type and time point are left out; the donor was told from shared clones. What was sequenced was PBMCs or a T cell subset sorted from them (not recorded which).

CDR3 protein: CASSPGGPGETQYF. The DNA reads as follows: TGTGCCAGCAGTCCGGGGGGGCCCGGAGAGACCCAGTACTTC. The V and J genes are TRBV25-1 and TRBJ2-5; a stretch of 8 junction bases matches TRBD2. CDR1 and CDR2 are read off the germline V gene as MGHDK and SYGVNS. The CDR3 contains 14 residues, cysteine and phenylalanine counted. The entry retains the CDR3 DNA only, 42 bases that are in frame from base 1. V loses 5 bases at its end and J loses 4 bases; junction bases beyond the gene matches: 6.